These 32 T cell receptor beta chains were all obtained from the same sample, sequenced in a study of shared clonotypes between healthy human individuals. TCRdb's copy holds only in-frame clones and misses some; the assay was immunoSEQ multiplex PCR. The repertoire consists of around 1.9 million clones, with just under 95% occurring once and the leading ten covering around 1.7%. Terminally differentiated effector memory CD45RA+ cells were excluded by CCR7 positive selection of CD45RO-negative cells. Sequencing was done on a sample of naive CD8+ T cells from PBMCs. These TCRs come from a man between 18 and 35 years old in good health. Some clones in this sample may be carry-over from other donors' samples.

V gene TRBV5-1 combines with J gene TRBJ2-1, with 10 bases lining up with TRBD2. CDR3 length: 16 amino acids. The V gene end was trimmed by 5 bases and the J gene end by 8 bases; junction bases not matched to a gene: 13. Germline CDR1 reads SGHRS; CDR2 reads YFSETQ. For the CDR3, the DNA is TGCGCCAGCAGTTCAGGACTAGCGGACATCTTAGATGAGCAGTTCTTC. Translated, it gives CASSSGLADILDEQFF.

This chain uses TRBV27 with TRBJ2-7, with 9 bases fitting TRBD1. The CDR3 length is 13 residues. The germline gives CDR1 MNHEY, CDR2 SMNVEV (reference sequence). V was clipped by 6 bases and J by 5 bases; unmatched bases: 5. CDR3 in DNA: TGTGCCAGCAGGGGACAGGGATGGAACGAGCAGTACTTC. Residues: CASRGQGWNEQYF.

The chain joins TRBV7-2 to TRBJ2-7; 14 bases align to TRBD2. Germline V gene sequence: CDR1 SGHTA, CDR2 FQGNSA. Trimming removed 4 bases from V and 4 bases from J; junction bases left unmatched: 9. This CDR3 is 17 amino acids long. CDR3: CASSSRTSGRSVYEQYF. Here the CDR3 DNA reads TGTGCCAGCAGCTCCAGGACTAGCGGGAGGTCGGTGTACGAGCAGTACTTC.

This clone was seen only once. The chain joins TRBV27 to TRBJ2-3; 7 bases are shared with TRBD1. V trimming: 4 bases; J trimming: 6 bases; junction bases outside the gene matches: 13. CDR3 length: 16 amino acids. Germline assignment: CDR1 MNHEY and CDR2 SMNVEV (reference sequence). The CDR3 DNA is TGTGCCAGCAGTTCCGTCGTAGGGGGCTGGAAGGATACGCAGTATTTT. It yields the protein CASSSVVGGWKDTQYF.

The J gene is TRBJ1-5, the V gene TRBV28, with D unresolved. There are 13 residues in the CDR3. The germline V and J ends were trimmed by 3 bases and 2 bases, with 5 bases remaining between them. Germline V gene lookup returns CDR1 MDHEN and CDR2 SYDVKM. CDR3 sequence (DNA): TGTGCCAGCAGTTTGCCAGGCAATCAGCCCCAGCATTTT. It codes for CASSLPGNQPQHF.

The J gene is TRBJ1-2, the V gene TRBV9; D is unclear. There are 13 residues in the CDR3. The V end was cut by 3 bases, the J end by 0 bases, with 6 bases between. Germline V gives CDR1 SGDLS, CDR2 YYNGEE. The CDR3 region is CASSARTNYGYTF. The CDR3 bases are TGTGCCAGCAGCGCCAGGACTAACTATGGCTACACCTTC. The full variable domain, rest sourced from reference TRBV9 and TRBJ1-2, is DSGVTQTPKHLITATGQRVTLRCSPRSGDLSVYWYQQSLDQGLQFLIQYYNGEERAKGNILERFSAQQFPDLHSELNLSSLELGDSALYFCASSARTNYGYTFGSGTRLTVV.

This clone appeared a few times. The V call is TRBV28, the J call TRBJ1-1, with D perhaps matching TRBD1 (6 bases). Germline lookup yields CDR1 MDHEN and CDR2 SYDVKM. CDR3 length: 11 amino acids. The V end was cut by 8 bases, the J end by 5 bases, with 9 bases between. The CDR3 DNA reads as TGTGCCAGCCGACAGGTGACTGAAGCTTTCTTT. Translation: CASRQVTEAFF.

The chain couples TRBV14 to TRBJ2-1; D perhaps matches TRBD2 (6 bases). Deletions cut 8 bases from V and 8 bases from J, with 19 bases between. The CDR3 loop spans 14 amino acids. Germline CDR1 SGHDN, CDR2 FVKESK. CDR3 in amino acids: CASGELGLSDEQFF. CDR3 DNA sequence: TGTGCCAGCGGGGAGCTAGGACTATCCGATGAGCAGTTCTTC.

This clone was observed a single time. The chain joins TRBV6-1 to TRBJ2-6; D unclear. Between the trimmed V and J ends, which lost 6 bases and 5 bases, there was a span of 14 bases. The germline CDR1 and CDR2 sequences are MNHNS and SASEGT. This CDR3 has 15 amino acids. The CDR3 here is CASSPAPSRANVLTF. For the CDR3, the DNA is TGTGCCAGCAGCCCCGCACCGTCTCGGGCCAACGTCCTGACTTTC.

This sequence joins TRBV5-6 and TRBJ2-1, with D tentatively TRBD1 or TRBD2 (6 bases each). V lost 0 bases and J 6 bases, leaving 25 bases between the germline ends. Germline values: CDR1 SGHDT, CDR2 YYEEEE. The CDR3 totals 19 residues. The CDR3 DNA follows: TGTGCCAGCAGCTTGGACTTTCTTTTTCGGACTACACAGGGCAATGAGCAGTTCTTC. Its translation is CASSLDFLFRTTQGNEQFF.

The chain carries TRBV19 and TRBJ1-3; no clear D gene. The CDR3 is 11 amino acids. V lost 7 bases and J 2 bases, leaving 3 bases between the germline ends. Germline lookup yields CDR1 LNHDA and CDR2 SQIVND (reference sequence). CDR3 in amino acids: CASKTGNTIYF. The CDR3 nucleotides are TGTGCCAGTAAAACTGGAAACACCATATATTTT.

This clone appeared a single time. The rearrangement uses TRBV6-4 and TRBJ1-1, with D unclear. The CDR3 runs 13 residues. V was cut by 2 bases and J by 0 bases, with 4 bases left in between. Germline V lookup: CDR1 MRHNA, CDR2 SNTAGT. This CDR3 reads CASSDGMNTEAFF. As DNA, the CDR3 is TGTGCCAGCAGTGACGGAATGAACACTGAAGCTTTCTTT.

This clone was found once. Other DNA sequences in this specimen translate into the identical CDR3. The chain is built from TRBV28 and TRBJ2-7, with D perhaps matching TRBD1 (5 bases). Trimming took off 3 bases at V and 1 base at J, with 10 bases between the two ends. The CDR3 has 14 amino acids. Germline V gives CDR1 MDHEN, CDR2 SYDVKM. The CDR3 DNA follows: TGTGCCAGCAGTTTCAGTCAGGGATCCTACGAGCAGTACTTC. Encoded protein: CASSFSQGSYEQYF.

J is TRBJ2-7 and V is TRBV28, with D perhaps matching TRBD2 (5 bases). V lost 8 bases and J lost 2, with 13 bases in between. Per germline, CDR1 MDHEN and CDR2 SYDVKM. There are 13 residues in the CDR3. CDR3 in amino acids: CASRYDGAYEQYF. Written as DNA, the CDR3 is TGTGCCAGCCGTTATGACGGGGCCTACGAGCAGTACTTC.

J is TRBJ1-6 and V is TRBV27; D is unclear. Germline CDR1 reads MNHEY; CDR2 reads SMNVEV (reference sequence). The CDR3 has 15 amino acids. Between the trimmed V and J ends, which lost 2 bases and 1 base, there was a span of 6 bases. CDR3 residues: CASSLAQSYNSPLHF. The CDR3 bases are TGTGCCAGCAGTTTAGCACAGTCCTATAATTCACCCCTCCACTTT.

This chain uses TRBV27 with TRBJ2-1; TRBD1 might be the D (5 bases). The CDR3 contains 15 residues. V was shortened by 6 bases and J by 4 bases, with 16 bases between the two germline ends. Germline V gene lookup returns CDR1 MNHEY and CDR2 SMNVEV (reference sequence). This chain's CDR3 is CASSPRQGIYNEQFF. The CDR3 bases are TGTGCCAGCAGCCCTAGGCAGGGCATTTACAATGAGCAGTTCTTC.

The genes are TRBV28 and TRBJ2-5; TRBD2 aligns across 10 bases. With V trimmed by 4 bases and J by 5 bases, 10 bases remained unmatched. This CDR3 comprises 16 residues. CDR1 is MDHEN and CDR2 is SYDVKM in the germline V gene. The CDR3 sequence: CASSSALAGEWETQYF. DNA of the CDR3: TGTGCCAGCAGTTCCGCCCTAGCGGGAGAGTGGGAGACCCAGTACTTC. Together with reference TRBV28 and TRBJ2-5, the CDR3 gives the full variable domain: DVKVTQSSRYLVKRTGEKVFLECVQDMDHENMFWYRQDPGLGLRLIYFSYDVKMKEKGDIPEGYSVSREKKERFSLILESASTNQTSMYLCASSSALAGEWETQYFGPGTRLLVL.

This chain links TRBV19 with TRBJ1-1; D unclear. The CDR3 has 15 amino acids. Germline V gives CDR1 LNHDA, CDR2 SQIVND (reference sequence). Trimming cost V 5 bases and J 1 base, with 14 bases left between them. The DNA for the CDR3 is TGTGCCAGTAGTTTCTCCTTTTTTACGAACACTGAAGCTTTCTTT. Its protein product is CASSFSFFTNTEAFF.

This rearrangement joins TRBV18 to TRBJ2-3, with 7 nucleotides matching TRBD2. With 0 bases clipped from V and 2 bases from J, the junction kept 8 bases outside the gene matches. Germline CDR1 reads KGHSH; CDR2 reads LQKENI. CDR3 length: 17 residues. CDR3 DNA: TGTGCCAGCTCACCACCGAACCGGGACTACCTCACAGATACGCAGTATTTT. Protein product: CASSPPNRDYLTDTQYF.

Concerning this clone itself: The same CDR3 can be traced to other DNA sequences in this sample. The rearrangement joins TRBV6-6 to TRBJ2-7; D unresolved. V shed 0 bases and J shed 4 bases, with 4 bases lying between them. The CDR3 is 12 amino acids. CDR1 is MNHNY and CDR2 is SVGAGI in the germline V gene (reference sequence). For the CDR3, the DNA is TGTGCCAGCAGTTACTCGAATTACGAGCAGTACTTC. As protein: CASSYSNYEQYF.

The chain links TRBV7-9 to TRBJ1-4; D ambiguous. The germline V and J ends were trimmed by 1 base and 7 bases, with 10 bases remaining between them. CDR1 and CDR2 (germline): SEHNR, FQNEAQ (reference sequence). The CDR3 contains 14 residues. The CDR3 DNA is TGTGCCAGCAGCTTAGGTCGGGCGGCTGAAAAACTGTTTTTT. Translation: CASSLGRAAEKLFF.

The rearrangement links TRBV27 to TRBJ2-7, with TRBD1 matching over 8 bases. There are 14 residues in the CDR3. CDR1 MNHEY and CDR2 SMNVEV come from the germline V gene (reference sequence). After removal of 6 bases from V and 5 bases from J, the junction contained 9 bases not matched to a gene. CDR3 DNA sequence: TGTGCCAGCAGGTCCCGGGACAGGCTCCACGAGCAGTACTTC. As protein: CASRSRDRLHEQYF.

This chain connects TRBV6-6 to TRBJ2-7; D is perhaps TRBD1 (6 bases). Germline V gene sequence: CDR1 MNHNY, CDR2 SVGAGI (reference sequence). The CDR3 covers 15 residues. Trimming removed 6 bases from V and 0 bases from J, with 15 bases in between. This CDR3 reads CASREVGHSSYEQYF. As DNA, the CDR3 is TGTGCCAGCAGAGAGGTGGGACACAGCTCCTACGAGCAGTACTTC.

The chain uses TRBV29-1 and TRBJ2-7; TRBD2 is a possible D gene (5 bases). CDR3 length equals 13 residues. Germline values: CDR1 SQVTM, CDR2 ANQGSEA. Trimming took off 7 bases at V and 0 bases at J, with 13 bases between the two ends. The CDR3 spells CSALARSSYEQYF. CDR3 coding DNA: TGCAGCGCCCTAGCCCGGAGCTCCTACGAGCAGTACTTC.

V gene TRBV5-1 combines with J gene TRBJ2-7, with D unclear. Trimming shortened V by 4 bases and J by 5 bases, and 13 bases separated the two germline ends. The CDR3 has 13 residues. Per germline, CDR1 SGHRS and CDR2 YFSETQ. CDR3 region: CASSPPSPHEQYF. DNA of the CDR3: TGCGCCAGCAGCCCCCCGAGTCCCCACGAGCAGTACTTC.

Concerning this clone: This sample includes further DNA sequences coding for the same CDR3. The CDR3 coding sequence is TGTGCCAGCAGCCCCGTACCGGGTGAGCAGTACTTC. Translated: CASSPVPGEQYF. The gene calls are TRBV7-9 and TRBJ2-7; D is ambiguous. Germline V lookup: CDR1 SEHNR, CDR2 FQNEAQ (reference sequence). Trimming stripped 5 bases from V and 7 bases from J, with 12 bases between. The CDR3 totals 12 residues.

Concerning this clone: Other DNA sequences from this sample encode an identical CDR3 as well. The chain uses TRBV7-9 and TRBJ2-4; no clear D. V lost 3 bases and J 3 bases, leaving 6 bases between the germline ends. Germline values: CDR1 SEHNR, CDR2 FQNEAQ (reference sequence). The CDR3 covers 13 residues. The CDR3 DNA sequence: TGTGCCAGCAGCTTGGGTAGCAAAAACATTCAGTACTTC. It specifies CASSLGSKNIQYF.

J is TRBJ2-7 and V is TRBV2; tentative D call: TRBD1 (5 bases). CDR1 is SNHLY and CDR2 is FYNNEI in the germline V gene. V lost 1 base and J lost 6, with 22 bases in between. The CDR3 is made up of 17 amino acids. The CDR3 DNA follows: TGTGCCAGCAGTGAAGGGGGCCATCGGGTTCGCCTGGGCGAGCAGTACTTC. This translates into CASSEGGHRVRLGEQYF.

The J gene is TRBJ2-7, the V gene TRBV15; possibly TRBD1 for D (5 bases). This CDR3 has 14 amino acids. V was clipped by 5 bases and J by 2 bases, with 13 bases between them. Germline assignment: CDR1 LNHNV and CDR2 YYDKDF (reference sequence). The CDR3 sequence: CATSEDSQTYEQYF. Here the CDR3 DNA reads TGTGCCACCAGCGAAGACAGCCAGACCTACGAGCAGTACTTC.

A word on this clone: The sample holds other DNA sequences that translate to the same CDR3. The rearrangement joins TRBV9 to TRBJ2-7; no clear D. Looked up from germline, CDR1 is SGDLS and CDR2 is YYNGEE. The V end was cut by 3 bases, the J end by 1 base, with 8 bases between. This CDR3 contains 13 residues. The CDR3 is CASSATGSYEQYF. The CDR3 DNA follows: TGTGCCAGCAGCGCGACCGGATCCTACGAGCAGTACTTC.

The chain carries TRBV2 and TRBJ2-1; 12 bases are a match to TRBD2. This CDR3 comprises 15 residues. Germline values: CDR1 SNHLY, CDR2 FYNNEI. V lost 4 bases and J lost 13; bases outside the gene matches: 11. This CDR3 is CASSGTSGALMEQFF. In nucleotides, the CDR3 is TGTGCCAGCAGTGGGACTAGCGGGGCCCTTATGGAACAGTTCTTC.

The chain uses TRBV5-1 and TRBJ2-7, with a weak D call TRBD2 (6 bases). Trimming pared 5 bases from V and 5 bases from J, leaving 23 bases between. CDR1 is SGHRS, CDR2 YFSETQ, per germline. The CDR3 length is 16 residues. The CDR3 DNA is TGCGCCAGCAGACATCAGCTGGGGGGATCTTCAGACGAGCAGTACTTC. Its protein is CASRHQLGGSSDEQYF.